These 10 T cell receptor beta chains share one sample of origin, sequenced in a study of CD8 T cells in ankylosing spondylitis. TCRdb re-derived calls from the 5' RACE reads in MiXCR, one entry per CDR3 protein. The sample yields 210,000 or so distinct CDR3 sequences, 8% to 10% seen once. The specimen was blood, either unsorted or a sorted T cell fraction (not recorded which). These receptors originate from a female donor with ankylosing spondylitis or in good health (not recorded which).

This clonotype was counted at least ten times. V and J are TRBV20-1 and TRBJ2-7; 7 nucleotides line up with TRBD2. The CDR3 has 15 residues. The germline CDR1 and CDR2 sequences are DFQATT and SNEGSKA (reference sequence). V was pared by 6 bases and J by 5 bases, with 16 bases of the junction left unmatched. The CDR3 sequence: CSAMTLSGTKNEQYF. CDR3 bases: TGCAGTGCCATGACCCTCTCCGGGACTAAGAACGAGCAGTACTTC.

This clonotype was observed a few times. V usage is TRBV12-3 or TRBV12-4 and J usage is TRBJ2-7; 12 bases are a match to TRBD2. V was clipped by 1 base and J by 13 bases; unmatched bases: 2. The CDR3 totals 12 residues. The CDR3 reads CASSLGLAGEYF. Here the CDR3 DNA reads TGTGCCAGCAGTTTAGGACTAGCGGGAGAATACTTC.

This clonotype showed up many times. V is TRBV9 and J is TRBJ2-7, with 9 nucleotides matching TRBD1. The CDR3 runs to 15 residues. Per germline, CDR1 SGDLS and CDR2 YYNGEE. V was clipped by 0 bases and J by 2 bases; unmatched bases: 3. CDR3 DNA: TGTGCCAGCAGCGTAGCGGACAGGGGCCCCTACGAGCAGTACTTC. Amino acids: CASSVADRGPYEQYF.

This clonotype has a count of ten or more. In DNA, the CDR3 is TGCGCCAGCAGGTCGGGGGCCTACGAGCAGTACTTC. Translation gives CASRSGAYEQYF. The gene calls are TRBV5-1 and TRBJ2-7; D might be TRBD2 (6 bases). Per germline, CDR1 SGHRS and CDR2 YFSETQ. V lost 5 bases, J lost 2 bases, and 8 bases lay in between. There are 12 residues in the CDR3.

To note about this clonotype: Just one base apart from a much larger clone, this may be a read error. This sequence joins TRBV7-2 and TRBJ1-5; D gene uncertain. CDR1 SGHTA and CDR2 FQGNSA come from the germline V gene. Trimming left V 1 base short and J 2 bases short, with 12 bases between. The CDR3 has 16 amino acids. This CDR3 reads CASSLVSNFGNQPQHF. CDR3 sequence (DNA): TGTGCCAGCAGCTTAGTTTCGAATTTTGGCAATCAGCCCCAGCATTTT.

This clonotype has a count of ten or more. The V call is TRBV5-5, the J call TRBJ2-3, with 13 positions matching TRBD2. CDR3 length: 16 amino acids. Germline CDR1 reads SGHKS; CDR2 reads YYEKEE (reference sequence). V dropped 6 bases and J dropped 2; count of bases not matched to a gene: 6. The CDR3 loop reads CASIHGTSGNTDTQYF. The CDR3 coding sequence is TGTGCCAGCATCCACGGGACTAGCGGGAACACAGATACGCAGTATTTT.

This clonotype was recorded at least ten times. The CDR3 here is CASTRSLGGNTIYF. The CDR3 DNA is TGTGCCAGCACCCGGTCATTAGGTGGAAACACCATATATTTT. The rearrangement links TRBV12-3 or TRBV12-4 to TRBJ1-3; no clear D gene. Trimming cost V 7 bases and J 3 bases, with 13 bases left between them. The CDR3 is 14 residues long.

The V gene is TRBV7-2, the J gene TRBJ2-5; TRBD1 might be the D (5 bases). V dropped 1 base and J dropped 7 bases, with 10 bases sitting between them. The CDR3 runs 13 residues. Germline V lookup: CDR1 SGHTA, CDR2 FQGNSA. This CDR3 is CASSLEGLRTQYF. The DNA for the CDR3 is TGTGCCAGCAGCTTAGAGGGGTTGCGGACCCAGTACTTC.

This clonotype was seen at least ten times. The rearrangement links TRBV7-3 to TRBJ2-1; 10 bases fit TRBD2. CDR3 length equals 15 residues. Trimming removed 5 bases from V and 7 bases from J; junction bases left unmatched: 8. Germline CDR1 and CDR2: SGHTA and FQGTGA. In nucleotides, the CDR3 is TGTGCCAGCAGCCCCACGGGACTAGCGAGTAATGAGCAGTTCTTC. Translating gives CASSPTGLASNEQFF.

This clonotype has a count of ten or more. J is TRBJ2-1 and V is TRBV6-2 or TRBV6-3; 7 nucleotides line up with TRBD1. Germline CDR1 is MNHEY and CDR2 is SVGEGT. The CDR3 sequence is 13 residues long. The V gene end was trimmed by 6 bases and the J gene end by 8 bases; junction bases not matched to a gene: 7. The CDR3 sequence is CASRLTGDDEQFF. CDR3 DNA: TGTGCCAGCAGACTTACAGGGGACGATGAGCAGTTCTTC.